The T cell receptor beta chain described here comes from a study of spatial heterogeneity in lung cancer. Study-wide context: Detection consistently captured more beta-chain sequences than alpha-chain sequences.

Regarding the study as a whole: Within tumors, counts of expanded alpha and beta TCRs tracked tumor mutation counts.

Unique molecular identifiers, one per molecule, were present on every TCR cDNA molecule. TCRdb itself ran the 5' RACE reads through MiXCR, one entry per CDR3 protein. The sample consists of around 9,700 distinct CDR3 sequences, about 8% of them appearing once. The sample's time point: sample taken at primary tumor resection. The donors, fewer than 95 patients with untreated early-stage non-small cell lung cancer, provided the samples. No cells were sorted before sequencing. The whole RNA sequenced was extracted from tumor, nontumor lung or frozen PBMC. Trimming removed 2 bases from V and 10 bases from J, with 11 bases in between. The CDR3 consists of 12 residues. Germline CDR1 and CDR2: SGHAT and FQNNGV. Concerning this clonotype: Antigen unknown.

The rearrangement links TRBV11-2 to TRBJ2-5; D could derive from TRBD1 or TRBD2 (5 bases each). The material was lung tumor tissue, obtained at surgery. The sequence derives from a female donor with early-stage non-small cell lung cancer. The CDR3 DNA sequence: TGTGCCAGCAGCTTATATGAGGGACGCCAGTACTTC. Its translation is CASSLYEGRQYF.